This TCR beta chain was identified in a study of blood T cell repertoires in COVID-19. TCRdb's table, derived via immunoSEQ multiplex PCR, lists solely in-frame clones and lacks some. Of around 200,000 clones in the sample, roughly four fifths are singletons; the top ten hold roughly 7%. J was trimmed by 9 bases and V by 6 bases; bases with no gene match: 7. The CDR3 spans 14 residues. Looked up from germline, CDR1 is LNHDA and CDR2 is SQIVND (reference sequence). This sequence originates from a human donor in a cohort sampled during active COVID-19. This chain joins TRBV19 and TRBJ2-1; 11 nucleotides agree with TRBD2. The sample comprised peripheral blood. CDR3 region: CASRVAGGLGEQFF. In DNA form, the CDR3 reads TGTGCCAGTAGAGTAGCGGGGGGGCTCGGTGAGCAGTTCTTC.